This T cell receptor (beta chain) was profiled in a study of control samples from healthy donors and cancer patients. Sequencing was performed with immunoSEQ multiplex PCR; in TCRdb, only in-frame clones are kept and a portion is missing. The table lists under 150,000 clones, around 85% of them singletons. The V gene lost 1 base and the J gene lost 2 bases, with 12 bases spanning the gap. CDR3 size: 15 residues. Germline loops: CDR1 SGHAT, CDR2 FQNNGV. The sequenced sample consisted of blood. The V gene is TRBV11-2, the J gene TRBJ2-7, with D unresolved. The clonotype was recovered from a woman in her twenties or thirties in good health. The CDR3 loop reads CASSLGPVGPYEQYF. In DNA form, the CDR3 reads TGTGCCAGCAGCTTAGGGCCTGTAGGACCCTACGAGCAGTACTTC.